This entry features one T cell receptor beta chain sequence. Its antigen is still unknown. Clones were sequenced by immunoSEQ multiplex PCR, and TCRdb holds only the in-frame ones, with some missing. Of fewer than 40,000 clones in the sample, 79% were seen once. Single viable CD3+CD4+CD8-CD45RO+ cells were sorted as the memory CD4+ T cells. The source of the sample is a study of memory CD4+ T cells and cytomegalovirus serostatus. Background on the study: Of the healthy Belgian adults, 9 were CMV seropositive and about two dozen seronegative. Whole-study results and caveats: Of under 200 reported CMV TCRbeta sequences, 65 to 85 were found in memory CD4+ repertoires.

This CDR3 region has 14 residues. Germline V CDR1 and CDR2: MNHEY, SVGAGI. The chain links TRBV6-5 to TRBJ1-1; 8 positions agree with TRBD1. The specimen was memory CD4+ T cells from blood. The receptor's source is an adult in good health and CMV-seropositive. CDR3 region: CATRTGTGSTEAFF. CDR3 sequence (DNA): TGTGCGACCAGAACCGGGACAGGTAGCACTGAAGCTTTCTTT.